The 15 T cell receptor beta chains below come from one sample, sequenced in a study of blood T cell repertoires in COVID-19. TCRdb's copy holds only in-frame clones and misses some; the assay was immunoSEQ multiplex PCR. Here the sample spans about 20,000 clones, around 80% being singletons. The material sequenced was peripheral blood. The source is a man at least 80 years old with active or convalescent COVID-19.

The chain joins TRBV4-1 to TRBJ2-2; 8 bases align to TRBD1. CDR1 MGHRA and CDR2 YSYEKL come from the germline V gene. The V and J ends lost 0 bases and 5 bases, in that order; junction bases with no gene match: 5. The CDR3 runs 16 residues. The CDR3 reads CASSQEGNRGTGELFF. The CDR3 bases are TGCGCCAGCAGCCAAGAAGGGAACAGGGGGACCGGGGAGCTGTTTTTT.

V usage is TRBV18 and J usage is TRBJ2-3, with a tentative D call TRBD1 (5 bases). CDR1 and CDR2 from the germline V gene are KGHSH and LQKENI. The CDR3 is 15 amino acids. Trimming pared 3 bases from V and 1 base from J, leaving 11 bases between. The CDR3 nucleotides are TGTGCCAGCTCACCCGGAACAGGACGCACAGATACGCAGTATTTT. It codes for CASSPGTGRTDTQYF.

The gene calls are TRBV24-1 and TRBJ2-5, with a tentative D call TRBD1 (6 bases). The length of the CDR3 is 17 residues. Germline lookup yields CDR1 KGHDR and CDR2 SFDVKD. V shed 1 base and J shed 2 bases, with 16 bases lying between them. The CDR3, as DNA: TGTGCCACCAGTGATTTAGGGCAGGGGCATACTCAAGAGACCCAGTACTTC. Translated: CATSDLGQGHTQETQYF.

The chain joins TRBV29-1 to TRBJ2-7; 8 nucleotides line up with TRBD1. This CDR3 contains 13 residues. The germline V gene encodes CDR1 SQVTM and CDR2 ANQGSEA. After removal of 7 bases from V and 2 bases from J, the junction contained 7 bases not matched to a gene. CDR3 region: CSAHGTGAYEQYF. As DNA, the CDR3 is TGCAGCGCCCACGGGACAGGAGCCTACGAGCAGTACTTC.

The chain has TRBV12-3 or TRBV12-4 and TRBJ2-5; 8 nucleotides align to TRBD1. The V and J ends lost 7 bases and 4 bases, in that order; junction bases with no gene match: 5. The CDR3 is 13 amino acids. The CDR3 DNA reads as TGTGCCAGCAAGAGACAGGGGCGAGAGACCCAGTACTTC. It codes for CASKRQGRETQYF.

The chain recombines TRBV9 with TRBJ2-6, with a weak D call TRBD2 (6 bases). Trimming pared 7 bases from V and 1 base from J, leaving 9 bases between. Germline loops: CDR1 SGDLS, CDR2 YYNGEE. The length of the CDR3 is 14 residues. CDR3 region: CASGGLSGANVLTF. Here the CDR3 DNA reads TGTGCCAGCGGGGGACTTTCTGGGGCCAACGTCCTGACTTTC.

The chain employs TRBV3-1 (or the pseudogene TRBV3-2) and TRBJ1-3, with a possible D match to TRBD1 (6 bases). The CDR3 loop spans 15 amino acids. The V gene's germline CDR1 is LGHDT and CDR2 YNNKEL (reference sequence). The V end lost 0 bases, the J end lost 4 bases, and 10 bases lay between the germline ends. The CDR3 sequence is CASSQDPGVGNTIYF. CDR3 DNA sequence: TGTGCCAGCAGCCAAGATCCAGGGGTCGGAAACACCATATATTTT.

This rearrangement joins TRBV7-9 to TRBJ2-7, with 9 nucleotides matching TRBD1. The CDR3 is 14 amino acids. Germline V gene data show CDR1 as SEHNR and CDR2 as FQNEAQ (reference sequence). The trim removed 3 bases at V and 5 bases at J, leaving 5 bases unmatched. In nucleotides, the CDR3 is TGTGCCAGCAGCTTGGCGGACAGGGGTAACGAGCAGTACTTC. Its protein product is CASSLADRGNEQYF.

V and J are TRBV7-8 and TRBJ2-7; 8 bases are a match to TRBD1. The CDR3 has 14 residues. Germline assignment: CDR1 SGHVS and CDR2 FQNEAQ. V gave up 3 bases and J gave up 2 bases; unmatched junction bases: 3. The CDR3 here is CASSFSQGAYEQYF. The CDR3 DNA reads TGTGCCAGCAGCTTTTCACAGGGGGCCTACGAGCAGTACTTC.

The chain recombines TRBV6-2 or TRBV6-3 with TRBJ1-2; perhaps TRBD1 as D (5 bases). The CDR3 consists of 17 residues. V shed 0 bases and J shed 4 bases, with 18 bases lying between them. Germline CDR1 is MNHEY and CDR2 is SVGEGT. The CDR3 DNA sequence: TGTGCCAGCAGTTACTCGAGCGGGGCCGGGCAGGCCTATGGCTACACCTTC. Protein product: CASSYSSGAGQAYGYTF.

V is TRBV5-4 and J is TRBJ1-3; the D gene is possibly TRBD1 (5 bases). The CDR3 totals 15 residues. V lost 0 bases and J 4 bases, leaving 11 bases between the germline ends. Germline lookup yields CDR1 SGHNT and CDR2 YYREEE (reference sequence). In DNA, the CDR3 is TGTGCCAGCAGCTTGGAGGGGACTAGGGGAAACACCATATATTTT. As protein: CASSLEGTRGNTIYF.

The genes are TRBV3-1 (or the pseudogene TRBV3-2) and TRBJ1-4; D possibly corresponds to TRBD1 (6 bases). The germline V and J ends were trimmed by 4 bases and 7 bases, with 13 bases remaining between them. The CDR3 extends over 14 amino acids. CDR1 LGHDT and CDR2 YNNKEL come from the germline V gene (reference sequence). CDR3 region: CASSPTGGGEKLFF. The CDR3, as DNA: TGTGCCAGCAGCCCGACGGGGGGCGGTGAAAAACTGTTTTTT.

In DNA, the CDR3 is TGTGCCAGCAGCTTGGGGGGAGGACTGCTTAACTATGGCTACACCTTC. As protein: CASSLGGGLLNYGYTF. The V gene is TRBV11-2, the J gene TRBJ1-2; D may be TRBD1 (5 bases). V lost 3 bases and J 1 base, leaving 15 bases between the germline ends. CDR1 and CDR2 (germline): SGHAT, FQNNGV. The length of the CDR3 is 16 residues.

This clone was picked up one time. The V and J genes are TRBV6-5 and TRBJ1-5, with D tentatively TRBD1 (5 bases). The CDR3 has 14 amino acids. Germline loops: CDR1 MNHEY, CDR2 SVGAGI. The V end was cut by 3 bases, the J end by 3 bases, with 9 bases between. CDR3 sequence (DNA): TGTGCCAGCAGTTATAGGGGATACAATCAGCCCCAGCATTTT. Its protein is CASSYRGYNQPQHF.

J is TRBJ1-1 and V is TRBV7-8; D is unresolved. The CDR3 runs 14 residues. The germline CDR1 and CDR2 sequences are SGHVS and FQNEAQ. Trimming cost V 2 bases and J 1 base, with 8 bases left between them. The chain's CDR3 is CASSLRVGNTEAFF. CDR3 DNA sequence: TGTGCCAGCAGCTTACGCGTCGGGAACACTGAAGCTTTCTTT.